This paragraph covers one T cell receptor (beta chain) sequence. Its antigen is not identified. This entry comes from a study of T cell responses to AZD1222 COVID-19 vaccine. Sequencing used immunoSEQ multiplex PCR; TCRdb keeps in-frame clones, though not all of them. This sample has over 35,000 clones, with roughly 75% found just once. The CDR3 loop spans 17 amino acids. Trimming took 5 bases from V and 4 from J; bases not matched to a gene: 17. Germline V CDR1 and CDR2: GTSNPN, SVGIG (reference sequence). Overall study findings and caveats: Reports say nearly half of spike-specific TCRs go after unmutated variant regions. Recipients of AZD1222 seropositive at baseline numbered only 5 or 6.

The gene calls are TRBV30 and TRBJ1-2; 9 positions match TRBD1. The sequences come from peripheral blood, collected 28 days after the second dose of the MenACWY control vaccine. This sequence originates from an adult who received the MenACWY meningococcal vaccine as a control. The CDR3 spells CAWSSLIHRGPGYGYTF. DNA for the CDR3: TGTGCCTGGTCCTCCTTAATCCACAGGGGGCCTGGCTATGGCTACACCTTC.